Listed here is a single TCR beta chain. The germline V gene has CDR1 PRHDT and CDR2 FYEKMQ (reference sequence). This CDR3 has 14 residues. Trimming at V came to 6 bases and at J to 10 bases, leaving 11 bases not matched to a gene. This sample is part of a study of cytomegalovirus exposure and HLA in healthy donors. This PCR relied on a set of 60 Vbeta primers and 13 Jbeta primers. Measured with immunoSEQ multiplex PCR; TCRdb has only the in-frame clones, and not every one. The repertoire holds about 170,000 clones, with approximately 82% as singletons. The receptor's source is a male donor in good health and CMV-seronegative. The chain recombines TRBV13 with TRBJ2-1, with TRBD2 matching over 8 bases. The sequenced material came from PBMCs. DNA for the CDR3: TGTGCCAGCAGGCGTGCGGGGGGCACAAGGGAGCAGTTCTTC. Protein product: CASRRAGGTREQFF. Using reference TRBV13 and TRBJ2-1 for the parts outside the CDR3, the full variable domain is AAGVIQSPRHLIKEKRETATLKCYPIPRHDTVYWYQQGPGQDPQFLISFYEKMQSDKGSIPDRFSAQQFSDYHSELNMSSLELGDSALYFCASRRAGGTREQFFGPGTRLTVL.